One T cell receptor beta chain is described in this entry. This specimen comes from a study of blood T cell repertoires in COVID-19. The CDR3 totals 17 residues. V gave up 2 bases and J gave up 0 bases; unmatched junction bases: 9. Germline V gene sequence: CDR1 LNHNV, CDR2 YYDKDF (reference sequence). Measured with immunoSEQ multiplex PCR; TCRdb has only the in-frame clones, and not every one. Here the sample spans 200,000 to 300,000 clones, roughly 88% being singletons. Input material: peripheral blood. The receptor comes from a human donor in a cohort sampled during active COVID-19. The chain combines TRBV15 with TRBJ1-1; TRBD1 matches 7 bases. The CDR3 nucleotides read TGTGCCACCAGCAGACCACGCACAGGGGAGGTGAACACTGAAGCTTTCTTT. Translating it yields CATSRPRTGEVNTEAFF. Full variable domain (remainder filled in from reference TRBV15 and TRBJ1-1): DAMVIQNPRYQVTQFGKPVTLSCSQTLNHNVMYWYQQKSSQAPKLLFHYYDKDFNNEADTPDNFQSRRPNTSFCFLDIRSPGLGDTAMYLCATSRPRTGEVNTEAFFGQGTRLTVV.